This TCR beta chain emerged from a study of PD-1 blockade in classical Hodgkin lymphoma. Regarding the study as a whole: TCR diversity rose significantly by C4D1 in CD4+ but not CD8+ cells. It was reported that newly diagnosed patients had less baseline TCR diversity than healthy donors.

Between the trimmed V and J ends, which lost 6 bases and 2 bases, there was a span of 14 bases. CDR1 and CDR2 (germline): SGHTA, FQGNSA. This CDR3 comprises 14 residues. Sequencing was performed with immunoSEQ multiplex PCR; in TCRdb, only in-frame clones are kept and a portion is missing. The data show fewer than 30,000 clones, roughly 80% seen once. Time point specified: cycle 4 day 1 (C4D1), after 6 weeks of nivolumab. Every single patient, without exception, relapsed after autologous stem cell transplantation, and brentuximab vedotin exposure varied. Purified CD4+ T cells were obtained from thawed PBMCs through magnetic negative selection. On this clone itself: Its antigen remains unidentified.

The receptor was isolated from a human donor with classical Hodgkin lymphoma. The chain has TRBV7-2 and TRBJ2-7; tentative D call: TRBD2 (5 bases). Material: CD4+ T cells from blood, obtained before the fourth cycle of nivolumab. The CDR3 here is CASSPVGVAYEQYF. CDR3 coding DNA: TGTGCCAGCAGTCCGGTCGGGGTCGCCTACGAGCAGTACTTC.